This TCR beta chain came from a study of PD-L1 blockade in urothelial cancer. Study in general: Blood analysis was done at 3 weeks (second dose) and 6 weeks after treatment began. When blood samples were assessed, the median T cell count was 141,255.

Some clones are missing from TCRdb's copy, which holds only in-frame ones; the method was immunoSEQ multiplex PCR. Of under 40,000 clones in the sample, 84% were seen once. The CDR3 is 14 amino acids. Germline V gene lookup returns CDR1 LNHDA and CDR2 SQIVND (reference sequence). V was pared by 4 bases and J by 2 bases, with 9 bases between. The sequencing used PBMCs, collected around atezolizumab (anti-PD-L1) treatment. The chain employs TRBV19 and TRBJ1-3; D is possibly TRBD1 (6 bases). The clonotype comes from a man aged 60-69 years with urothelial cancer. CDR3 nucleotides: TGTGCCAGTAGTAGGGGGGGGCCTGGAAACACCATATATTTT. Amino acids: CASSRGGPGNTIYF.